These T cell receptor beta chains were read from a single sample in a study of OX40 agonist ivuxolimab in advanced cancers. This table comes from immunoSEQ multiplex PCR, and its TCRdb copy is limited to in-frame clones, with some not included. The table shows 50,000 to 65,000 clones, with roughly 87% occurring only once. This specimen consisted of CD4+ or CD8+ T cells sorted from blood, obtained in a trial of the OX40 agonist ivuxolimab. These receptors all stem from an adult with an advanced solid tumor such as melanoma, head and neck, liver or kidney cancer. CDR3s include the opening cysteine and the closing phenylalanine or tryptophan. A D gene is named only where the DNA matches it firmly.

v_gene,d_gene,j_gene,CDR3aa
TRBV29-1,-,TRBJ2-3,CSLTRQSTDTQYF
TRBV5-1,-,TRBJ2-1,CASSQGQGFLYNEQFF
TRBV12-5,TRBD2,TRBJ2-1,CASGLGLAENEQFF
TRBV10-2,TRBD1,TRBJ2-2,CASSTGGDTGELFF
TRBV2,-,TRBJ1-4,CASGRGGAFEKLFF
TRBV6-5,-,TRBJ1-1,CASSYSSYNTEAFF
TRBV7-9,-,TRBJ2-7,CASSQQGSLQVEQYF
TRBV18,TRBD2,TRBJ2-1,CASSPGLGGSGEQFF
TRBV5-1,TRBD2,TRBJ2-1,CASSLVPAGVSYNEQFF
TRBV29-1,TRBD1,TRBJ1-1,CSVETQGGTEAFF
TRBV7-9,-,TRBJ2-5,CASSFGNRAQETQYF
TRBV2,TRBD1,TRBJ1-1,CASSADRATEAFF
TRBV6-6,-,TRBJ2-7,CASSYSRGYEQYF
TRBV5-1,-,TRBJ2-5,CASSLQGGETQYF
TRBV4-3,-,TRBJ2-3,CASSQARGTDTQYF
TRBV29-1,-,TRBJ1-5,CSVAVGINQPQHF
TRBV4-1,-,TRBJ1-1,CASSQEGLGGAGTEAFF
TRBV5-1,TRBD2,TRBJ2-1,CASSFSGSFTDEQFF
TRBV18,TRBD2,TRBJ2-7,CASSPGLAGTSSYEQYF
TRBV6-1,-,TRBJ2-5,CASRARGYGETQYF
TRBV28,-,TRBJ1-5,CASTLGGNSNQPQHF
TRBV10-3,TRBD2,TRBJ2-1,CAISDTTTSGRGYEQFF
TRBV5-1,-,TRBJ2-2,CASRPTNAPTGELFF
TRBV30,-,TRBJ2-7,CAWSVSGGAYEQYF
TRBV6-5,TRBD1,TRBJ1-1,CASSYSGTVNTEAFF
TRBV4-1,-,TRBJ2-7,CASSPGGTYEQYF
TRBV18,-,TRBJ1-2,CASSQGQKANYGYTF
TRBV29-1,-,TRBJ2-7,CSVEDARDEQYF
TRBV4-1,-,TRBJ1-3,CASSQDGREGNTIYF
TRBV19,-,TRBJ1-4,CASSIRTGKLFF
TRBV7-3,-,TRBJ2-3,CASSPGPSGQDTQYF
TRBV28,TRBD2,TRBJ2-3,CASSLNVAGVMTDTQYF
TRBV7-9,-,TRBJ2-1,CASSPDLEGREQFF
TRBV10-3,-,TRBJ2-5,CATGTHAETQYF
TRBV10-3,TRBD1,TRBJ2-1,CAIRSGTGRNEQFF
TRBV7-8,-,TRBJ2-5,CASNRGQQETQYF
TRBV29-1,-,TRBJ2-7,CSGGVTRYEQYF
TRBV6-1,-,TRBJ2-1,CASVHGNSYNEQFF
TRBV5-1,TRBD1,TRBJ2-5,CASSLQGARETQYF
TRBV19,-,TRBJ1-1,CASSRRRTVNTEAFF
TRBV30,-,TRBJ2-7,CAWSRGEPYEQYF